This T cell receptor (beta chain) was sequenced during a study of regulatory T cells in long-lasting Graves disease. In building TCR beta libraries, iRepertoire HTBI primers were used together with Arm-PCR of CDR3 regions. TCRdb ran MiXCR on the multiplex PCR reads and lists one entry per CDR3 protein. The table records some 220,000 distinct CDR3 sequences, approximately 18% of them present only once. This sample's time point: newly diagnosed GD, antithyroid drugs for less than 3 months. Extracted RNA from PBMCs served as the source of the TCR library. Peripheral blood, roughly 8.1 milliliters of it, was drawn into EDTA tubes. Ten or more counts support this clonotype. The CDR3 totals 18 residues. The V and J ends lost 3 bases and 1 base, in that order; junction bases with no gene match: 9. Germline CDR1 is MDHEN and CDR2 is SYDVKM. The data were also submitted as part of a second study, on T cells in Graves' hyperthyroidism and ophthalmopathy. Turning to that study: Among thyroid clonotypes expanded above 0.001, most also appeared in blood.

The chain uses TRBV28 and TRBJ2-3; 11 positions match TRBD2. The TCR comes from a woman between 25 and 40 years old with Graves disease. The sample here was peripheral blood mononuclear cells (PBMCs), taken at new diagnosis, from a patient treated with antithyroid drugs. The CDR3 sequence: CASSLDSGGAHGTDTQYF. CDR3 nucleotide sequence: TGTGCCAGCAGTTTGGATAGCGGGGGGGCCCATGGCACAGATACGCAGTATTTT. Combining the CDR3 with reference TRBV28 and TRBJ2-3 gives the whole variable domain DVKVTQSSRYLVKRTGEKVFLECVQDMDHENMFWYRQDPGLGLRLIYFSYDVKMKEKGDIPEGYSVSREKKERFSLILESASTNQTSMYLCASSLDSGGAHGTDTQYFGPGTRLTVL.